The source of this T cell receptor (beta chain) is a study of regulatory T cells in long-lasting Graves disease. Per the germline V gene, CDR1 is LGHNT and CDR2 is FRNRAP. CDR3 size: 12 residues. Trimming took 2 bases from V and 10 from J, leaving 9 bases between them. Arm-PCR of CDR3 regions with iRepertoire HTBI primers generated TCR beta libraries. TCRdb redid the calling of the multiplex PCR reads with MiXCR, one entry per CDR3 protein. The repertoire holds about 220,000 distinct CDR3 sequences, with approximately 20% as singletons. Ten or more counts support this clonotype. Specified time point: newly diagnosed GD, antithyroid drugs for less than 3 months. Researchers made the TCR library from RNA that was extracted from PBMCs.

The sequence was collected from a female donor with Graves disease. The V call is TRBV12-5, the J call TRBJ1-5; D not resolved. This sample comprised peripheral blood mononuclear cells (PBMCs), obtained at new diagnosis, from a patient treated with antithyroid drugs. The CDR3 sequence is CASGLSEGPQHF. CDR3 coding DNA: TGTGCTAGTGGTTTGTCAGAGGGCCCCCAGCATTTT.